This T cell receptor (beta chain) was identified in a study of cytomegalovirus exposure and HLA in healthy donors. PCR employed 60 Vbeta and 13 Jbeta primers. Only in-frame clones appear in the TCRdb table, and some are missing; sequencing was by immunoSEQ multiplex PCR. This sample has about 190,000 clones; over 60% occur once, and the top ten carry around 1%. Trimming cost V 2 bases and J 2 bases; bases outside gene matches: 8. Germline CDR1 is SGHTA and CDR2 is FQGNSA. The CDR3 sequence is 17 residues long. V gene TRBV7-2 combines with J gene TRBJ2-1; 8 bases map to TRBD2. Input material: PBMCs. This TCR came from a woman between 35 and 50 years old in good health and CMV-seronegative. The DNA of the CDR3 is TGTGCCAGCAGCTTAAGAGCGGGAGTTAGCCCCTACAATGAGCAGTTCTTC. Its protein product is CASSLRAGVSPYNEQFF.